This T cell receptor (beta chain) was captured by sequencing in a study of T cells in women clearing cervical HPV infection. As regards this clone: The read ends 3 residues shy of where the CDR3 ends; the end is completed using the germline J gene.

Trimming at V came to 4 bases and at J to 5 bases, leaving 5 bases not matched to a gene. CDR1 and CDR2 (germline): KGHSH, LQKENI. The CDR3 is 14 residues long. Assay: immunoSEQ multiplex PCR; the TCRdb copy retains only in-frame clones and omits some. This sample's table has about 30,000 clones. V and J are TRBV18 and TRBJ2-3; TRBD2 agrees at 8 bases. The source material was blood buffy coat. The sequence derives from a woman between 18 and 70 years old with a cervical HPV16 infection that either progressed to CIN3+ or cleared (not recorded which). The CDR3 bases that were read are TGTGCCAGCTCACAACCAACTAGCGGAGATACG. Its protein is CASSQPTSGDT. The full CDR3 protein is CASSQPTSGDTQYF.